The T cell receptor (beta chain) described here comes from a study of tumor-infiltrating lymphocytes in oesophageal squamous cell carcinoma. Via MiXCR, TCRdb re-called the PCR reads, giving one row per CDR3 protein. The table has approximately 19,000 distinct CDR3 sequences, more than 40% seen once. Deletions cut 3 bases from V and 0 bases from J, with 14 bases between. The germline CDR1 and CDR2 sequences are SGHVS and FQNEAQ. The CDR3 is made up of 17 amino acids. The sequenced sample consisted of normal esophageal tissue next to the tumor. The source of this sequence is a male donor with esophageal squamous cell carcinoma. The V gene is TRBV7-8, the J gene TRBJ2-2, with D possibly TRBD1 on 6 matching bases. CDR3 bases: TGTGCCAGCAGCTTGTCCGGACAGAGTACGAACACCGGGGAGCTGTTTTTT. It specifies CASSLSGQSTNTGELFF.